This record concerns one TCR beta chain sequence. During active infection, Seattle patients enrolled and were then monitored through disease. Germline V gene data show CDR1 as MNHEY and CDR2 as SMNVEV (reference sequence). V was trimmed by 2 bases and J by 2 bases, leaving 6 bases between them. This CDR3 region has 13 residues. This sample is part of a study of blood T cell repertoires in COVID-19. On the study more broadly: The origin of the acute and convalescent COVID-19 samples was the United States, Italy and Spain. PBMCs, B-cell-depleted T cells, or T cells were the source of the cDNA or gDNA that made up the material.

Authors' processing steps: Amplification from reference gene primers served as the basis for estimated nucleated cell counts. The method was immunoSEQ multiplex PCR; TCRdb's version includes in-frame clones alone and lacks a portion of them. V and J calls and clone size are as listed in that table; D and trimming were resolved from the DNA. The data hold fewer than 200,000 clones, with about 86% observed a single time. This chain joins TRBV27 and TRBJ2-5; no firm D call. The material sequenced was peripheral blood. This sequence was found in a woman aged 70-85 years with COVID-19, enrolled during active disease. The CDR3 region has the DNA TGTGCCAGCAGTTTAAGGAGTCAAGAGACCCAGTACTTC. It specifies CASSLRSQETQYF.